This T cell receptor (beta chain) was obtained from a study of control samples from healthy donors and cancer patients. This clone was recorded only once. Profiled with immunoSEQ multiplex PCR; TCRdb holds only in-frame clones, not every one. The sample has about 140,000 clones, 92% seen once. This CDR3 has 15 residues. Germline lookup yields CDR1 MNHEY and CDR2 SVGAGI. V was pared by 0 bases and J by 5 bases, with 3 bases of the junction left unmatched. The chain recombines TRBV6-5 with TRBJ2-5; 10 bases map to TRBD1. The TCR comes from a man between 25 and 39 years old in good health. Source material: blood. CDR3 DNA sequence: TGTGCCAGCAGTTACTCGACAGGGGGCTGGGAGACCCAGTACTTC. It encodes CASSYSTGGWETQYF.